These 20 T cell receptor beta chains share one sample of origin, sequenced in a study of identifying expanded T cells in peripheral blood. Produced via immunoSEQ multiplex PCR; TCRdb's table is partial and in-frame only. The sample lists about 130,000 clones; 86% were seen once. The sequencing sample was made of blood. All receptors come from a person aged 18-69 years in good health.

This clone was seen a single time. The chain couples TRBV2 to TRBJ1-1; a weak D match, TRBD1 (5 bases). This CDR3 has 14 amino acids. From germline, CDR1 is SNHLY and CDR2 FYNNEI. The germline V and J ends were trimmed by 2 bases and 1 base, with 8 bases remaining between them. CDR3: CASSETGGNTEAFF. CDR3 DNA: TGTGCCAGCAGTGAAACGGGGGGGAACACTGAAGCTTTCTTT.

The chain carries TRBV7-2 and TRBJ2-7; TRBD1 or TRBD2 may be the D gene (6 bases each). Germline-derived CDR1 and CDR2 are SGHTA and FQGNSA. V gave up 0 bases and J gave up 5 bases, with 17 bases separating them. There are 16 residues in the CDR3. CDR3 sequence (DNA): TGTGCCAGCAGCTTAGCAGGAGGGGGATGGCGAGACGAGCAGTACTTC. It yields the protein CASSLAGGGWRDEQYF.

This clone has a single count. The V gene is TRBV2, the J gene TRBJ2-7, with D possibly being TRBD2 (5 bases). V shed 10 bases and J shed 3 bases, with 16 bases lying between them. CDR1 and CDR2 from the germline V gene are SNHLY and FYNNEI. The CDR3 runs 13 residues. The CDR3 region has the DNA TGTGCCACCAAAGGAGGAGTACACTACGAGCAGTACTTC. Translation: CATKGGVHYEQYF. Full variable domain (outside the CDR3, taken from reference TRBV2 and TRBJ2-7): EPEVTQTPSHQVTQMGQEVILRCVPISNHLYFYWYRQILGQKVEFLVSFYNNEISEKSEIFDDQFSVERPDGSNFTLKIRSTKLEDSAMYFCATKGGVHYEQYFGPGTRLTVT.

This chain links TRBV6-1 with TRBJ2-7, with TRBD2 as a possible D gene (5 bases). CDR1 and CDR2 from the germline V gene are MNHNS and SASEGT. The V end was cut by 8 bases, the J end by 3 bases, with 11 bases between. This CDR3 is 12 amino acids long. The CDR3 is CASAGEFYEQYF. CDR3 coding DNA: TGTGCCAGCGCCGGGGAGTTCTACGAGCAGTACTTC.

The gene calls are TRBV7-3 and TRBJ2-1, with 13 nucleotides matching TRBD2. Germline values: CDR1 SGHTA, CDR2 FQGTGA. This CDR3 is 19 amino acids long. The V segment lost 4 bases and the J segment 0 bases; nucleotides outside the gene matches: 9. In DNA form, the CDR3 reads TGTGCCAGCAGCTCCGTCCCGGGACTAGCGGGAAACTCCTACAATGAGCAGTTCTTC. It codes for CASSSVPGLAGNSYNEQFF.

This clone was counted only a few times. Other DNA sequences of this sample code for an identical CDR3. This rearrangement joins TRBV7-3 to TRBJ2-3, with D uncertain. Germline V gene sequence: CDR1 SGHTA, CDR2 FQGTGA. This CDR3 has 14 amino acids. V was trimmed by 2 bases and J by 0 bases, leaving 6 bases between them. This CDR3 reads CASSLLGSTDTQYF. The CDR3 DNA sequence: TGTGCCAGCAGCTTACTGGGTAGCACAGATACGCAGTATTTT.

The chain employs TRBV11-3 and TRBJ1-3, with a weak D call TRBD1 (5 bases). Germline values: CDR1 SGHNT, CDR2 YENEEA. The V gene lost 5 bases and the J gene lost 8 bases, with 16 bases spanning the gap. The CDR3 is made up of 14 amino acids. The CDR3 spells CASSTRSAGDTIYF. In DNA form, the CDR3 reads TGTGCCAGCAGCACGCGGTCGGCGGGGGACACCATATATTTT.

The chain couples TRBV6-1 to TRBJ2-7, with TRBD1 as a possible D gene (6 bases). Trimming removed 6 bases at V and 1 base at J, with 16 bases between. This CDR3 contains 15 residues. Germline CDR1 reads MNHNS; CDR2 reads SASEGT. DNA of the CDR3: TGTGCCAGCAGGGAGGTGGCAGGGGTGTCCTACGAGCAGTACTTC. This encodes CASREVAGVSYEQYF.

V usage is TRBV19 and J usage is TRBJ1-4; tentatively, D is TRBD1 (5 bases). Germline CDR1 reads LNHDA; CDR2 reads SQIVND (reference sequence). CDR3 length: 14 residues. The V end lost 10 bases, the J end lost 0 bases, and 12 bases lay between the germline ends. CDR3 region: CATGTFATNEKLFF. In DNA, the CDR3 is TGTGCCACCGGGACTTTTGCAACTAATGAAAAACTGTTTTTT.

The CDR3 sequence is CASIGFTDTQYF. CDR3 coding DNA: TGTGCCAGCATTGGGTTCACAGATACGCAGTATTTT. The chain recombines TRBV6-5 with TRBJ2-3; D unresolved. The CDR3 sequence is 12 residues long. Deletions cut 7 bases from V and 2 bases from J, with 7 bases between. Germline-derived CDR1 and CDR2 are MNHEY and SVGAGI.

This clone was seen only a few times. CDR3 region: CASSRGGGNTEAFF. CDR3 bases: TGTGCCAGCAGCCGCGGAGGGGGGAACACTGAAGCTTTCTTT. V is TRBV7-9 and J is TRBJ1-1, with a possible D match to TRBD1 (6 bases). Germline assignment: CDR1 SEHNR and CDR2 FQNEAQ (reference sequence). Trimming removed 5 bases at V and 1 base at J, with 11 bases between. The CDR3 contains 14 residues.

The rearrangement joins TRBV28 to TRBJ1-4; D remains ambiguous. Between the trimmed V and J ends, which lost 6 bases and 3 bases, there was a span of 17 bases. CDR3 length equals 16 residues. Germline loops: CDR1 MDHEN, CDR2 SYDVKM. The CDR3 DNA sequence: TGTGCCAGCAGCCAACCGGGGAACCCGGCTAATGAAAAACTGTTTTTT. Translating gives CASSQPGNPANEKLFF. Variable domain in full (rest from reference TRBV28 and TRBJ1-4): DVKVTQSSRYLVKRTGEKVFLECVQDMDHENMFWYRQDPGLGLRLIYFSYDVKMKEKGDIPEGYSVSREKKERFSLILESASTNQTSMYLCASSQPGNPANEKLFFGSGTQLSVL.

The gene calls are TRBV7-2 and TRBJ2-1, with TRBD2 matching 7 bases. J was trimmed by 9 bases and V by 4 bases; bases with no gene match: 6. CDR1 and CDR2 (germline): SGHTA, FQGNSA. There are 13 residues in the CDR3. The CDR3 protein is CASSSRLAGEQFF. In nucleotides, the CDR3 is TGTGCCAGCAGCTCCAGACTAGCCGGTGAGCAGTTCTTC.

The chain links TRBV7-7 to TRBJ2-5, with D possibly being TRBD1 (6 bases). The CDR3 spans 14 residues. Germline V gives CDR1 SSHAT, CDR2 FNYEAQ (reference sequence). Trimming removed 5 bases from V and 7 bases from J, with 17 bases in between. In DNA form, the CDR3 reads TGTGCCAGCAGCCAGCAGACAGGCCAGGGGACCCAGTACTTC. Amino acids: CASSQQTGQGTQYF.

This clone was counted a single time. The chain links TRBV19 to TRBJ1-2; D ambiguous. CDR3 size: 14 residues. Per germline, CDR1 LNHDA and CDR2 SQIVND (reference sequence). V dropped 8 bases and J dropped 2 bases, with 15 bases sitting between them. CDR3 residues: CASARGNTNYGYTF. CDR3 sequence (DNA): TGTGCCAGTGCCCGCGGGAATACGAACTATGGCTACACCTTC.

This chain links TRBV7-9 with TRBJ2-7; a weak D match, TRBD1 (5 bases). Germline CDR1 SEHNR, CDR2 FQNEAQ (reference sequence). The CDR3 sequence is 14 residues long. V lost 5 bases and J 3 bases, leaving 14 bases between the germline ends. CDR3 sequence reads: CASSASAGYYEQYF. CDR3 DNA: TGTGCCAGCAGCGCTAGTGCAGGGTACTACGAGCAGTACTTC. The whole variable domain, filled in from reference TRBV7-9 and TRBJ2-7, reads DTGVSQNPRHKITKRGQNVTFRCDPISEHNRLYWYRQTLGQGPEFLTYFQNEAQLEKSRLLSDRFSAERPKGSFSTLEIQRTEQGDSAMYLCASSASAGYYEQYFGPGTRLTVT.

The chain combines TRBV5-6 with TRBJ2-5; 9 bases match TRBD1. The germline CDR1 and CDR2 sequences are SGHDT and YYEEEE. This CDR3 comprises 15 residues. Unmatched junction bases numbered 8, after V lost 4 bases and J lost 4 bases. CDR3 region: CASSIVDRGRETQYF. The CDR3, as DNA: TGTGCCAGCAGCATAGTGGACAGGGGTAGAGAGACCCAGTACTTC.

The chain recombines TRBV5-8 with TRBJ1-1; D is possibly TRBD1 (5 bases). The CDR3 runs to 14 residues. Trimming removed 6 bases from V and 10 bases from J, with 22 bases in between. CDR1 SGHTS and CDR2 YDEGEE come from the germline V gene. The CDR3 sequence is CASTPLGGRNRAFF. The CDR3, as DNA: TGTGCCAGCACCCCCTTGGGGGGGAGGAACCGAGCTTTCTTT.

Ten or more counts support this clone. CDR3 DNA sequence: TGTGCCAGCAGTCAATTTCAAGCGAATTTGGGCAATCAGCCCCAGCATTTT. Amino acid sequence: CASSQFQANLGNQPQHF. V usage is TRBV27 and J usage is TRBJ1-5; D remains unclear. Deletions cut 5 bases from V and 2 bases from J, with 19 bases between. The CDR3 runs to 17 residues. The germline V gene has CDR1 MNHEY and CDR2 SMNVEV (reference sequence).

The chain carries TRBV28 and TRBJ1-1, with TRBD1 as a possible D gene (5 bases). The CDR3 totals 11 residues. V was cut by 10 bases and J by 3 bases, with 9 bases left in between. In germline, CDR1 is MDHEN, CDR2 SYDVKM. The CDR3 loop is CATQGYTEAFF. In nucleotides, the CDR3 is TGTGCCACTCAGGGTTACACTGAAGCTTTCTTT.